This entry describes one T cell receptor (beta chain). The data stem from a study of T cell changes during pregnancy in multiple sclerosis. CDR3 length equals 11 residues. The germline CDR1 and CDR2 sequences are SGHAT and FQNNGV. Trimming pared 3 bases from V and 5 bases from J, leaving 3 bases between. Profiling relied on immunoSEQ multiplex PCR, and the TCRdb table lists in-frame clones only, not all of them. Here the sample spans 59,000 or so clones, 92% being singletons. The origin of this receptor is a female donor in good health, enrolled as a control in a pregnancy study. Sequenced material: peripheral blood, taken in the third trimester of pregnancy. This rearrangement joins TRBV11-2 to TRBJ2-3; D not resolved. The DNA of the CDR3 is TGTGCCAGCAGCTTCGGAGATACGCAGTATTTT. It translates to CASSFGDTQYF.